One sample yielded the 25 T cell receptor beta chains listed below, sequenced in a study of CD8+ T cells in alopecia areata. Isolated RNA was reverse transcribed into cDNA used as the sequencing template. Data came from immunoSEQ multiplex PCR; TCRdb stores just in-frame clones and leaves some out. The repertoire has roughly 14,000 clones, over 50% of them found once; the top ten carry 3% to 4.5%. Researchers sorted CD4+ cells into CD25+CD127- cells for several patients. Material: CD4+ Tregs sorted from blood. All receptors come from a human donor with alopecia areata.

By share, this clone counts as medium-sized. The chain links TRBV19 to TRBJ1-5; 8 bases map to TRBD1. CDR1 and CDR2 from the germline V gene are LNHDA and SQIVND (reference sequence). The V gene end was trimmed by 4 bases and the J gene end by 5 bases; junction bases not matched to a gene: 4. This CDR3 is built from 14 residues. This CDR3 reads CASSSGQGDQPQHF. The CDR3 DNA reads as TGTGCCAGTAGTAGTGGACAGGGTGATCAGCCCCAGCATTTT.

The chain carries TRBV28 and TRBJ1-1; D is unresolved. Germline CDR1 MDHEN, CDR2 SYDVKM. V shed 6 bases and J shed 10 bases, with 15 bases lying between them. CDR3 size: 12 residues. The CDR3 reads CASSPVRQSAFF. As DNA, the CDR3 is TGTGCCAGCAGCCCTGTAAGGCAGTCAGCTTTCTTT. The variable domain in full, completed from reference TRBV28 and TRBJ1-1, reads DVKVTQSSRYLVKRTGEKVFLECVQDMDHENMFWYRQDPGLGLRLIYFSYDVKMKEKGDIPEGYSVSREKKERFSLILESASTNQTSMYLCASSPVRQSAFFGQGTRLTVV.

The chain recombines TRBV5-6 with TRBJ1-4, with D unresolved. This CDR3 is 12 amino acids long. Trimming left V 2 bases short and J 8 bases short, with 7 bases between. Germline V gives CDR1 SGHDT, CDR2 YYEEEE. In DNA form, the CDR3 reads TGTGCCAGCAGCTTCACCAGCGAAAAACTGTTTTTT. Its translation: CASSFTSEKLFF.

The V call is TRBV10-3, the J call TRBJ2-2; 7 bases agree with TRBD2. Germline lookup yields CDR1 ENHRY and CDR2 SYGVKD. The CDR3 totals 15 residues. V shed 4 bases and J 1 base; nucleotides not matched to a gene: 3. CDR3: CAISGVAGNTGELFF. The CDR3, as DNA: TGTGCCATCAGTGGGGTAGCGGGGAACACCGGGGAGCTGTTTTTT.

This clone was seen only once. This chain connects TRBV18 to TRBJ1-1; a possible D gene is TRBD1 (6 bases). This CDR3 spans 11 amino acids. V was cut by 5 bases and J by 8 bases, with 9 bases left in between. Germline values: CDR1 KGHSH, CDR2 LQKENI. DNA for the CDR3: TGTGCCAGCTCATCGGGGGGCGAAGCTTTCTTT. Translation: CASSSGGEAFF.

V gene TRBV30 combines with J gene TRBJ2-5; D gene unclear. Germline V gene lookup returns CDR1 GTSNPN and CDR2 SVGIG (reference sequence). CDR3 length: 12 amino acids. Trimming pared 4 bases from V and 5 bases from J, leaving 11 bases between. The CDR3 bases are TGTGCCTGGAAACCCCAAGGGGAGACCCAGTACTTC. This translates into CAWKPQGETQYF.

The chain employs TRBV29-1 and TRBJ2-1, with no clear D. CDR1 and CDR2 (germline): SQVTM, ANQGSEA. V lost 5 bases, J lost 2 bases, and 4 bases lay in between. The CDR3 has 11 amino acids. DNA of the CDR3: TGCAGCGTTTCTGCCTACAATGAGCAGTTCTTC. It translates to CSVSAYNEQFF.

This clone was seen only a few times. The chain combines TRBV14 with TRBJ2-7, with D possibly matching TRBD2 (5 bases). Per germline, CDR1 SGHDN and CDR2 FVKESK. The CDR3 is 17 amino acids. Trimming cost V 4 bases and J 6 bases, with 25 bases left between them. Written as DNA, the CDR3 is TGTGCCAGCAGCCTCCGAACTGGGAGACCCACGGCGCGCGAGCAGTACTTC. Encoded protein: CASSLRTGRPTAREQYF.

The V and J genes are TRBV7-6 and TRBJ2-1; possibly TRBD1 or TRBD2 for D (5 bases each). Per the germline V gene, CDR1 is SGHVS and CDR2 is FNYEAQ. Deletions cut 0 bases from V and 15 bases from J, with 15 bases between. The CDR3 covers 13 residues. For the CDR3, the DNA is TGTGCCAGCAGCTTAGCGTTGGGGGACGGAGCGTTCTTC. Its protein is CASSLALGDGAFF.

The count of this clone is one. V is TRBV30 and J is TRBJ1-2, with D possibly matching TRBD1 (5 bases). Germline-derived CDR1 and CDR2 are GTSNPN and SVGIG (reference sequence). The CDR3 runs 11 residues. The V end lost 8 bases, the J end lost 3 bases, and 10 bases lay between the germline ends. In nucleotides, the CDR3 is TGTGCCGAGGGACGGGACTATGGCTACACCTTC. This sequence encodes CAEGRDYGYTF.

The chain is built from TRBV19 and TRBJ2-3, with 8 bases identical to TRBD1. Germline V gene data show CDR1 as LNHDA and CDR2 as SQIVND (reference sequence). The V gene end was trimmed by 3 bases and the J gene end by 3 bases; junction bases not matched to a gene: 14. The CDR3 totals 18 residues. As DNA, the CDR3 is TGTGCCAGTAGTATGAGATCGGGGACAGGCTCCCGGACAGATACGCAGTATTTT. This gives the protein CASSMRSGTGSRTDTQYF.

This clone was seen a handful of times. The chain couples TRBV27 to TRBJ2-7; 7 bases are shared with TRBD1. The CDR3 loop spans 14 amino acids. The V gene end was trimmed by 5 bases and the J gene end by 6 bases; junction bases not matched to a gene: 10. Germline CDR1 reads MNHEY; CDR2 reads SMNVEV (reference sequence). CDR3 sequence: CASSLRTGPSEQYF. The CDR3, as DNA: TGTGCCAGCAGTCTCAGGACAGGTCCCAGCGAGCAGTACTTC.

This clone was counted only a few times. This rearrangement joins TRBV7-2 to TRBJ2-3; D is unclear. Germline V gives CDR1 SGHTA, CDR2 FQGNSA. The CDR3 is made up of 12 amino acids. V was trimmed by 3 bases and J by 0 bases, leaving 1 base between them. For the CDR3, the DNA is TGTGCCAGCAGCTTTAGCACAGATACGCAGTATTTT. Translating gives CASSFSTDTQYF.

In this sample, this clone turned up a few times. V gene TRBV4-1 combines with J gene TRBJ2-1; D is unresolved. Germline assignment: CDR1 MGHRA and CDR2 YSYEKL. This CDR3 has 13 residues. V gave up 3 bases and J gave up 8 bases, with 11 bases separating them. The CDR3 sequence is CASSHPFKDEQFF. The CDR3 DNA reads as TGCGCCAGCAGCCATCCCTTCAAGGATGAGCAGTTCTTC.

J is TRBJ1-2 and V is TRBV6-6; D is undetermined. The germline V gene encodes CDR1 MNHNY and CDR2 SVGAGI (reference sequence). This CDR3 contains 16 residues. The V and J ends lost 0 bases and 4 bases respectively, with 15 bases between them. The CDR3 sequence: CASSYSAGNPIYGYTF. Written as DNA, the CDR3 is TGTGCCAGCAGTTACTCGGCCGGGAACCCGATCTATGGCTACACCTTC.

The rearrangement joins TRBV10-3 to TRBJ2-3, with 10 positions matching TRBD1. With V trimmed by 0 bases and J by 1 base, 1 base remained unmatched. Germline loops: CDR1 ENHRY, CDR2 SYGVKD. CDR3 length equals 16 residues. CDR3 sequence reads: CAISESGTGGTDTQYF. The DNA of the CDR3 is TGTGCCATCAGTGAGTCCGGGACAGGGGGCACAGATACGCAGTATTTT.

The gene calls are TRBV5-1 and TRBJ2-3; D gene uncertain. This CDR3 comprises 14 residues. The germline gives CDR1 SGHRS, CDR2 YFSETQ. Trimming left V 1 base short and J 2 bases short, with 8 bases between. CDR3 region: CASSLTSNTDTQYF. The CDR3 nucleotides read TGCGCCAGCAGCTTGACGTCTAACACAGATACGCAGTATTTT.

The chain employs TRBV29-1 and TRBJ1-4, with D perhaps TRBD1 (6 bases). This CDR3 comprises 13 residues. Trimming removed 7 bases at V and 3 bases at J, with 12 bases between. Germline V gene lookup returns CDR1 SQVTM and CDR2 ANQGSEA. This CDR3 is CSATGRPNEKLFF. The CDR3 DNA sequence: TGCAGCGCAACAGGGAGGCCTAATGAAAAACTGTTTTTT.

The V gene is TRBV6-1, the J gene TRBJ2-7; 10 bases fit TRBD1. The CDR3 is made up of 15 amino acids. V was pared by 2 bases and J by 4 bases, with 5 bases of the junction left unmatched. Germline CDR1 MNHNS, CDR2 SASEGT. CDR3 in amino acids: CASSELGQGRYEQYF. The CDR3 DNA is TGTGCCAGCAGTGAACTGGGACAGGGGAGATACGAGCAGTACTTC.

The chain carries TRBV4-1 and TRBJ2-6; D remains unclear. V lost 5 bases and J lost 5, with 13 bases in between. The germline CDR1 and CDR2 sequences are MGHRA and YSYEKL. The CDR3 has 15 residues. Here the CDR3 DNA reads TGCGCCAGCAGCGAACCACAAAGTCGGGCCAACGTCCTGACTTTC. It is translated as CASSEPQSRANVLTF.

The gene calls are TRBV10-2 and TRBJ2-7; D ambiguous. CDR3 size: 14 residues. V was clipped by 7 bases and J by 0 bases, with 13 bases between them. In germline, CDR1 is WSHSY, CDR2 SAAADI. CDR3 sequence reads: CASINDASSYEQYF. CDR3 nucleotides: TGCGCCAGCATTAATGACGCGAGCTCCTACGAGCAGTACTTC.

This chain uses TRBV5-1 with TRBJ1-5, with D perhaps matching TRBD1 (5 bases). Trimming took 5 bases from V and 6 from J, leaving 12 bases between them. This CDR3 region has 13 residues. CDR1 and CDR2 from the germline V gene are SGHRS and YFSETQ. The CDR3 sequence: CASRSGDGQPQHF. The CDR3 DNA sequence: TGCGCCAGCAGAAGTGGGGACGGTCAGCCCCAGCATTTT.

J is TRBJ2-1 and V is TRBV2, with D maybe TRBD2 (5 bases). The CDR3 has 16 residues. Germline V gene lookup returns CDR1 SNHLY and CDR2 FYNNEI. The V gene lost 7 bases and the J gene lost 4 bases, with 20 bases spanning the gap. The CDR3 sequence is CASTPRGLQRYNEQFF. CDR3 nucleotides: TGTGCCAGCACCCCAAGAGGGCTCCAGAGGTACAATGAGCAGTTCTTC.

The CDR3 region has the DNA TGTGCCAGCAGTGAAGCTAAGTATTACGAGCAGTACTTC. Its protein product is CASSEAKYYEQYF. The rearrangement uses TRBV6-1 and TRBJ2-7; D gene uncertain. The CDR3 has 13 amino acids. The V and J ends lost 0 bases and 4 bases respectively, with 7 bases between them. From germline, CDR1 is MNHNS and CDR2 SASEGT.

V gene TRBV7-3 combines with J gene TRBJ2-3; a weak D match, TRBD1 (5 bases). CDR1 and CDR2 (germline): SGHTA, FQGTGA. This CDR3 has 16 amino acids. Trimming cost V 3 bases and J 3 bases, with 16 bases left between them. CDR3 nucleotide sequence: TGTGCCAGCAGCTTGTTTCTCCCAGGGTCGACAGATACGCAGTATTTT. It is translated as CASSLFLPGSTDTQYF.